The 30 T cell receptor beta chains presented below share a single source sample, sequenced in a study of blood T cell repertoires in COVID-19. Libraries were prepared by immunoSEQ multiplex PCR; TCRdb keeps only in-frame clonotypes and omits some of them. This table holds hundreds of thousands of clones, around 90% found once. The material sequenced was PBMCs or T cells enriched from blood (not recorded which). These receptors all stem from a young man who had been exposed to COVID-19.

Written as DNA, the CDR3 is TGTGCCAGCAGCTTTCTGGGGACAGTAACTCGGTGGGGCTACACCTTC. Translating it yields CASSFLGTVTRWGYTF. The chain has TRBV5-6 and TRBJ1-2; 7 bases line up with TRBD1. The length of the CDR3 is 16 residues. Germline CDR1 SGHDT, CDR2 YYEEEE. After removal of 2 bases from V and 8 bases from J, the junction contained 15 bases not matched to a gene.

This clone turned up a few times. This sequence joins TRBV6-2 or TRBV6-3 and TRBJ1-5, with no clear D. The germline gives CDR1 MNHEY, CDR2 SVGEGT. This CDR3 is built from 13 residues. V lost 5 bases to trimming and J lost 0 bases, with 5 bases between them. CDR3 nucleotide sequence: TGTGCCAGCAGTCAGAATAGCAATCAGCCCCAGCATTTT. Its protein product is CASSQNSNQPQHF.

The chain carries TRBV6-5 and TRBJ1-2, with 9 bases fitting TRBD1. Unmatched junction bases numbered 9, after V lost 5 bases and J lost 5 bases. The CDR3 runs to 15 residues. The germline gives CDR1 MNHEY, CDR2 SVGAGI. The CDR3 DNA reads TGTGCCAGCAGTCGTGTGAGTGGGACAGGGTATGGCTACACCTTC. Protein sequence: CASSRVSGTGYGYTF.

V and J are TRBV28 and TRBJ2-3, with a possible D match to TRBD2 (6 bases). Germline loops: CDR1 MDHEN, CDR2 SYDVKM. Deletions cut 6 bases from V and 4 bases from J, with 17 bases between. The CDR3 loop spans 15 amino acids. CDR3 DNA: TGTGCCAGCAGAGGAAGGGGCAGGGACTCAGATACGCAGTATTTT. Translation gives CASRGRGRDSDTQYF. Variable domain in full (rest from reference TRBV28 and TRBJ2-3): DVKVTQSSRYLVKRTGEKVFLECVQDMDHENMFWYRQDPGLGLRLIYFSYDVKMKEKGDIPEGYSVSREKKERFSLILESASTNQTSMYLCASRGRGRDSDTQYFGPGTRLTVL.

V usage is TRBV2 and J usage is TRBJ1-1; possibly TRBD1 for D (5 bases). CDR1 is SNHLY, CDR2 FYNNEI, per germline. V dropped 2 bases and J dropped 0 bases, with 13 bases sitting between them. This CDR3 has 16 residues. For the CDR3, the DNA is TGTGCCAGCAGTGAATTTGGGGCAGGGATGAACACTGAAGCTTTCTTT. Translating gives CASSEFGAGMNTEAFF.

The chain combines TRBV19 with TRBJ1-4, with TRBD1 matching over 11 bases. V gave up 7 bases and J gave up 4 bases; unmatched junction bases: 14. There are 18 residues in the CDR3. CDR1 is LNHDA and CDR2 is SQIVND in the germline V gene (reference sequence). The CDR3 nucleotides are TGTGCCAGTACCCCCGGACAGGGGGCCTGGGGGGGTAATGAAAAACTGTTTTTT. As protein: CASTPGQGAWGGNEKLFF.

This sequence joins TRBV6-9 and TRBJ1-1; TRBD1 matches 8 bases. V gave up 4 bases and J gave up 8 bases; unmatched junction bases: 12. CDR1 MNHGY and CDR2 SVAAGI come from the germline V gene. The CDR3 consists of 15 residues. The CDR3 loop reads CASSLSGQGAVEAFF. Here the CDR3 DNA reads TGTGCCAGCAGTTTAAGCGGACAGGGCGCGGTCGAAGCTTTCTTT.

The genes are TRBV6-5 and TRBJ2-3, with 11 positions matching TRBD1. The CDR3 extends over 15 amino acids. Germline V gives CDR1 MNHEY, CDR2 SVGAGI. The trim removed 2 bases at V and 5 bases at J, leaving 3 bases unmatched. The CDR3 nucleotides are TGTGCCAGCAGTTACCGGGGACAGGGGGGAGATACGCAGTATTTT. Its translation is CASSYRGQGGDTQYF.

The chain recombines TRBV5-3 with TRBJ2-3; perhaps TRBD1 as D (6 bases). TRBV5-3 is an ORF for which the function is uncertain. V was pared by 3 bases and J by 2 bases, with 19 bases between. The CDR3 is 17 amino acids. For the CDR3, the DNA is TGTGCCAGAAGCTATCAACCCTACAGGGCACACACAGATACGCAGTATTTT. Translation gives CARSYQPYRAHTDTQYF.

The CDR3 bases are TGTGCCACCAAACGGTCCGATGAGCAGTTCTTC. Its translation: CATKRSDEQFF. This chain connects TRBV6-5 to TRBJ2-1; D unclear. The CDR3 spans 11 residues. With 10 bases removed from V and 8 bases from J, the gap between germline ends came to 12 bases. CDR1 is MNHEY and CDR2 is SVGAGI in the germline V gene.

J is TRBJ2-5 and V is TRBV9; D perhaps matches TRBD1 (6 bases). CDR3 length equals 15 residues. CDR1 SGDLS and CDR2 YYNGEE come from the germline V gene. Trimming cost V 0 bases and J 3 bases, with 12 bases left between them. CDR3 sequence (DNA): TGTGCCAGCAGCGTAGGGACAGTAACGGAAGAGACCCAGTACTTC. As protein: CASSVGTVTEETQYF.

This clone appeared a single time. The V call is TRBV10-3, the J call TRBJ2-2, with TRBD2 matching over 7 bases. V was pared by 4 bases and J by 1 base, with 3 bases of the junction left unmatched. Germline V gives CDR1 ENHRY, CDR2 SYGVKD. The CDR3 is made up of 15 amino acids. CDR3 amino acids: CAISVQRENTGELFF. The CDR3 DNA is TGTGCCATCAGTGTGCAGCGGGAGAACACCGGGGAGCTGTTTTTT.

The chain couples TRBV5-1 to TRBJ2-1; 7 bases are a match to TRBD2. The CDR3 loop spans 16 amino acids. The V and J ends lost 3 bases and 0 bases, in that order; junction bases with no gene match: 6. Germline V lookup: CDR1 SGHRS, CDR2 YFSETQ. Written as DNA, the CDR3 is TGCGCCAGCAGCTCACGTGCGGGGGACTCCTACAATGAGCAGTTCTTC. It codes for CASSSRAGDSYNEQFF.

The chain joins TRBV7-9 to TRBJ1-4; TRBD1 matches at 7 bases. Germline CDR1 SEHNR, CDR2 FQNEAQ (reference sequence). V dropped 5 bases and J dropped 7; count of bases not matched to a gene: 7. The CDR3 contains 14 residues. CDR3 residues: CASSTQGNSEKLFF. DNA of the CDR3: TGTGCCAGCAGCACACAGGGGAACAGTGAAAAACTGTTTTTT.

The rearrangement uses TRBV7-2 and TRBJ1-2, with 9 bases that match TRBD1. From germline, CDR1 is SGHTA and CDR2 FQGNSA. This CDR3 contains 13 residues. The ends lost 3 bases at V and 6 bases at J; junction bases unmatched: 2. CDR3 DNA sequence: TGTGCCAGCAGCTTTCGGGACAGGGATGGCTACACCTTC. Translated: CASSFRDRDGYTF. Supplemented by reference TRBV7-2 and TRBJ1-2, the full variable domain reads GAGVSQSPSNKVTEKGKDVELRCDPISGHTALYWYRQSLGQGLEFLIYFQGNSAPDKSGLPSDRFSAERTGGSVSTLTIQRTQQEDSAVYLCASSFRDRDGYTFGSGTRLTVV.

The genes are TRBV6-4 and TRBJ1-4, with TRBD1 matching 8 bases. The V gene's germline CDR1 is MRHNA and CDR2 SNTAGT. CDR3 size: 16 residues. Trimming took 1 base from V and 5 from J; bases not matched to a gene: 6. CDR3: CASSDLTGVGNEKLFF. The CDR3 coding sequence is TGTGCCAGCAGTGACTTGACAGGGGTAGGGAATGAAAAACTGTTTTTT.

J is TRBJ1-2 and V is TRBV3-1 (or the pseudogene TRBV3-2), with D perhaps TRBD1 (6 bases). This CDR3 region has 15 residues. Per germline, CDR1 LGHDT and CDR2 YNNKEL (reference sequence). Trimming took off 2 bases at V and 8 bases at J, with 18 bases between the two ends. In DNA form, the CDR3 reads TGTGCCAGCAGCCAACTCACGTCAGGGGCGGGCGGCTACACCTTC. It encodes CASSQLTSGAGGYTF.

In its sample, this clone was seen once. The chain carries TRBV6-5 and TRBJ2-2; possibly TRBD1 for D (6 bases). From germline, CDR1 is MNHEY and CDR2 SVGAGI. The CDR3 loop spans 15 amino acids. V dropped 10 bases and J dropped 4 bases, with 19 bases sitting between them. Written as DNA, the CDR3 is TGTGCCACCCGGCGGACAGCCCTTGCCACCGGGGAGCTGTTTTTT. Translation: CATRRTALATGELFF.

Here the CDR3 reads CAIYEGGSTDTQYF. In DNA, the CDR3 is TGTGCCATATATGAGGGGGGGAGCACAGATACGCAGTATTTT. This chain links TRBV10-3 with TRBJ2-3, with D perhaps matching TRBD2 (7 bases). The ends were cut back, 9 bases at V and 0 bases at J, with 13 bases in the middle. Germline CDR1 and CDR2: ENHRY and SYGVKD. CDR3 length equals 14 residues.

This clone was seen once. This rearrangement joins TRBV5-4 to TRBJ2-1; perhaps TRBD1 as D (6 bases). The CDR3 contains 15 residues. Deletions cut 2 bases from V and 0 bases from J, with 9 bases between. Germline V gives CDR1 SGHNT, CDR2 YYREEE (reference sequence). The DNA of the CDR3 is TGTGCCAGCAGCTTTACAGGGAGCTCCTACAATGAGCAGTTCTTC. Translating gives CASSFTGSSYNEQFF. Supplemented by reference TRBV5-4 and TRBJ2-1, the full variable domain reads ETGVTQSPTHLIKTRGQQVTLRCSSQSGHNTVSWYQQALGQGPQFIFQYYREEENGRGNFPPRFSGLQFPNYSSELNVNALELDDSALYLCASSFTGSSYNEQFFGPGTRLTVL.

This rearrangement joins TRBV7-9 to TRBJ1-3, with a weak D call TRBD1 (6 bases). CDR1 is SEHNR and CDR2 is FQNEAQ in the germline V gene (reference sequence). The CDR3 sequence is 14 residues long. Trimming removed 1 base at V and 4 bases at J, with 8 bases between. The CDR3 nucleotides are TGTGCCAGCAGCTTAGGACAGGAGGGAAACACCATATATTTT. Protein sequence: CASSLGQEGNTIYF.

CDR3 nucleotide sequence: TGTGCCAGCTCTTCAACAGCTGAAGCTTTCTTT. Amino acids: CASSSTAEAFF. The chain carries TRBV6-5 and TRBJ1-1; D remains unclear. In germline, CDR1 is MNHEY, CDR2 SVGAGI. This CDR3 comprises 11 residues. V shed 8 bases and J shed 6 bases, with 10 bases lying between them.

The chain recombines TRBV4-3 with TRBJ2-1; 7 bases line up with TRBD2. Germline lookup yields CDR1 LGHNA and CDR2 YSLEER. The V segment lost 5 bases and the J segment 7 bases; nucleotides outside the gene matches: 11. The CDR3 has 15 amino acids. CDR3: CASSSSGAGVNEQFF. The CDR3 DNA sequence: TGCGCCAGCAGCTCCAGCGGGGCGGGCGTAAATGAGCAGTTCTTC.

The V call is TRBV10-1, the J call TRBJ1-2, with a possible D match to TRBD1 (6 bases). CDR1 WNHNN and CDR2 SYGVQD come from the germline V gene (reference sequence). The V end lost 10 bases, the J end lost 7 bases, and 25 bases lay between the germline ends. This CDR3 contains 15 residues. CDR3 loop: CANPPERGTTAGYTF. The DNA of the CDR3 is TGCGCCAATCCCCCCGAGAGGGGGACTACCGCTGGCTACACCTTC.

This chain connects TRBV29-1 to TRBJ2-1, with D tentatively TRBD2 (5 bases). CDR1 SQVTM and CDR2 ANQGSEA come from the germline V gene. Trimming pared 0 bases from V and 7 bases from J, leaving 16 bases between. The CDR3 spans 15 residues. The CDR3 DNA is TGCAGCGTTGAAGATCGAGGGTCATCCGGAAATGAGCAGTTCTTC. Protein sequence: CSVEDRGSSGNEQFF.

The gene calls are TRBV19 and TRBJ1-4; D call uncertain. The CDR3 runs 16 residues. Per the germline V gene, CDR1 is LNHDA and CDR2 is SQIVND (reference sequence). Between the trimmed V and J ends, which lost 6 bases and 2 bases, there was a span of 16 bases. CDR3 bases: TGTGCCAGTAGCCTACCCGTCAGGTACACTAATGAAAAACTGTTTTTT. Translation gives CASSLPVRYTNEKLFF.

This clone came up once. The gene calls are TRBV4-2 and TRBJ1-5, with D tentatively TRBD1 (5 bases). Trimming left V 1 base short and J 5 bases short, with 6 bases between. The CDR3 contains 13 residues. Germline CDR1 LGHNA, CDR2 YNFKEQ. CDR3 coding DNA: TGTGCCAGCAGCCAAGGGGGGGATCAGCCCCAGCATTTT. Translating gives CASSQGGDQPQHF.

The genes are TRBV27 and TRBJ1-1, with D perhaps matching TRBD1 (5 bases). The length of the CDR3 is 14 residues. V gave up 2 bases and J gave up 0 bases, with 7 bases separating them. CDR1 is MNHEY and CDR2 is SMNVEV in the germline V gene (reference sequence). The CDR3, as DNA: TGTGCCAGCAGTTTAGGGGGGATGAACACTGAAGCTTTCTTT. It translates to CASSLGGMNTEAFF.

The chain links TRBV29-1 to TRBJ2-7, with TRBD2 matching over 8 bases. Germline CDR1 reads SQVTM; CDR2 reads ANQGSEA. This CDR3 contains 13 residues. V lost 1 base, J lost 5 bases, and 4 bases stayed unmatched. CDR3 loop: CSVEASSGHEQYF. As DNA, the CDR3 is TGCAGCGTTGAAGCCTCTAGCGGGCACGAGCAGTACTTC.

V is TRBV3-1 (or the pseudogene TRBV3-2) and J is TRBJ1-6; tentatively, D is TRBD1 (6 bases). CDR1 and CDR2 (germline): LGHDT, YNNKEL (reference sequence). V was trimmed by 10 bases and J by 0 bases, leaving 16 bases between them. The CDR3 spans 16 residues. This CDR3 reads CANRDTKSSYNSPLHF. Here the CDR3 DNA reads TGTGCCAACCGGGACACCAAGAGCTCCTATAATTCACCCCTCCACTTT.